This T cell receptor (beta chain) was found in a study of blood T cells in healthy people across ages. V was clipped by 7 bases and J by 4 bases, with 13 bases between them. The CDR3 loop spans 12 amino acids. CDR1 is SQVTM, CDR2 ANQGSEA, per germline. The second PCR ran about 6 to 11 cycles with a sample-barcoded 5' primer and J-beta primers. TCRdb redid the calling of the 5' RACE reads with MiXCR, one entry per CDR3 protein. The profile covers 760,000 or so distinct CDR3 sequences, with approximately 25% appearing a single time and roughly a tenth taken by the ten largest. The data also belong to a second study, concerning T cells of mothers and their children. Turning to that study: Using 1.5 ug per 15 ul, all extracted RNA underwent cDNA synthesis.

Sequencing was performed on blood. This clonotype was sampled from a boy younger than 18 in good health. The V and J genes are TRBV29-1 and TRBJ1-2; D not certain. CDR3 protein: CSGLDEGYGYTF. The CDR3 DNA is TGCAGCGGATTAGACGAGGGCTATGGCTACACCTTC.